A single sample gave rise to the 29 T cell receptor beta chains below, sequenced in a study of T cell clones after liver transplantation. The repertoire was sequenced with immunoSEQ multiplex PCR; TCRdb's copy has only in-frame clones and lacks some. The table shows some 60,000 clones, with about two thirds occurring only once. The sequenced sample was CD4+ T cells from blood, obtained before liver transplant. The receptors derive from a human donor who received a liver transplant.

The count of this clone is one. Other DNA sequences within the sample encode an identical CDR3. This chain joins TRBV5-1 and TRBJ1-5; possible D gene TRBD1, 6 bases. This CDR3 has 14 amino acids. V lost 1 base and J 2 bases, leaving 7 bases between the germline ends. Germline V gene sequence: CDR1 SGHRS, CDR2 YFSETQ. As DNA, the CDR3 is TGCGCCAGCAGCTTGTCAGGGGGCAATCAGCCCCAGCATTTT. Residues: CASSLSGGNQPQHF. Complete variable domain (other parts from reference TRBV5-1 and TRBJ1-5): KAGVTQTPRYLIKTRGQQVTLSCSPISGHRSVSWYQQTPGQGLQFLFEYFSETQRNKGNFPGRFSGRQFSNSRSEMNVSTLELGDSALYLCASSLSGGNQPQHFGDGTRLSIL.

This sequence joins TRBV7-8 and TRBJ2-7; tentatively, D is TRBD1 (6 bases). The germline gives CDR1 SGHVS, CDR2 FQNEAQ. Trimming shortened V by 3 bases and J by 0 bases, and 9 bases separated the two germline ends. The CDR3 covers 14 residues. The CDR3 nucleotides are TGTGCCAGCAGCTTCCGGGACATCTCCTACGAGCAGTACTTC. The encoded protein is CASSFRDISYEQYF.

This chain links TRBV19 with TRBJ1-5; 8 nucleotides agree with TRBD1. From germline, CDR1 is LNHDA and CDR2 SQIVND (reference sequence). Trimming took 6 bases from V and 7 from J; bases not matched to a gene: 11. There are 15 residues in the CDR3. CDR3 loop: CASSFHGQGRQPQHF. The CDR3 coding sequence is TGTGCCAGTAGCTTCCACGGACAGGGAAGGCAGCCCCAGCATTTT.

This clone was seen more than once but under ten times. CDR3 sequence reads: CASSSTGNNSPLHF. CDR3 coding DNA: TGTGCCAGCAGTTCCACAGGGAATAATTCACCCCTCCACTTT. The V gene is TRBV6-5, the J gene TRBJ1-6, with a tentative D call TRBD1 (6 bases). V dropped 4 bases and J dropped 5 bases, with 9 bases sitting between them. The CDR3 loop spans 14 amino acids. In germline, CDR1 is MNHEY, CDR2 SVGAGI.

The chain joins TRBV9 to TRBJ1-1; TRBD1 agrees at 10 bases. J was trimmed by 7 bases and V by 4 bases; bases with no gene match: 7. Germline loops: CDR1 SGDLS, CDR2 YYNGEE. This CDR3 is 14 amino acids long. CDR3 protein: CASSFQTGGGEAFF. CDR3 DNA sequence: TGTGCCAGCAGCTTTCAGACAGGGGGCGGTGAAGCTTTCTTT.

The rearrangement joins TRBV4-2 to TRBJ2-3, with D possibly being TRBD2 (6 bases). The V and J ends lost 3 bases and 0 bases respectively, with 13 bases between them. Germline CDR1 LGHNA, CDR2 YNFKEQ. CDR3 length: 16 residues. The CDR3, as DNA: TGTGCCAGCAGCCAGTCGGGAGCGCTTAGCACAGATACGCAGTATTTT. Translated: CASSQSGALSTDTQYF.

This chain connects TRBV7-2 to TRBJ1-3; D might be TRBD1 (6 bases). From germline, CDR1 is SGHTA and CDR2 FQGNSA. V shed 4 bases and J shed 0 bases, with 16 bases lying between them. This CDR3 spans 17 amino acids. The CDR3 bases are TGTGCCAGCAGCTCGAAATCTGGGGGCTACTCTGGAAACACCATATATTTT. Translating it yields CASSSKSGGYSGNTIYF.

This clone turned up a few times. This chain joins TRBV18 and TRBJ1-1, with TRBD1 as a possible D gene (5 bases). This CDR3 spans 13 amino acids. V dropped 4 bases and J dropped 0 bases, with 6 bases sitting between them. Germline CDR1 KGHSH, CDR2 LQKENI. The CDR3 loop reads CASSQGVNTEAFF. CDR3 nucleotide sequence: TGTGCCAGCTCACAAGGGGTGAACACTGAAGCTTTCTTT.

This clone was observed a handful of times. The CDR3 reads CASSSLAGLDGELFF. The CDR3 bases are TGTGCCAGCAGTTCGTTAGCGGGGTTAGACGGGGAGCTGTTTTTT. The chain has TRBV27 and TRBJ2-2; 8 positions match TRBD2. This CDR3 contains 15 residues. Germline V gene data show CDR1 as MNHEY and CDR2 as SMNVEV (reference sequence). V was pared by 4 bases and J by 7 bases, with 8 bases of the junction left unmatched.

This clone was found many times. This rearrangement joins TRBV5-8 to TRBJ2-3; D is unresolved. The CDR3 runs to 15 residues. V was trimmed by 1 base and J by 1 base, leaving 10 bases between them. Per germline, CDR1 SGHTS and CDR2 YDEGEE. Here the CDR3 reads CASSLYRSGTDTQYF. For the CDR3, the DNA is TGTGCCAGCAGCTTGTACCGCAGTGGCACAGATACGCAGTATTTT.

The CDR3 protein is CASSIQGSYNSPLHF. The CDR3 DNA reads as TGTGCCAGCAGCATACAGGGTTCCTATAATTCACCCCTCCACTTT. The chain couples TRBV5-8 to TRBJ1-6; D perhaps matches TRBD1 (6 bases). This CDR3 comprises 15 residues. From germline, CDR1 is SGHTS and CDR2 YDEGEE. V lost 4 bases and J 1 base, leaving 9 bases between the germline ends.

The chain is built from TRBV7-9 and TRBJ1-1; D is uncertain. Germline-derived CDR1 and CDR2 are SEHNR and FQNEAQ (reference sequence). V shed 5 bases and J shed 0 bases, with 7 bases lying between them. The CDR3 contains 13 residues. This CDR3 is CASSRIMNTEAFF. The CDR3 nucleotides are TGTGCCAGCAGCCGTATTATGAACACTGAAGCTTTCTTT.

About this clone: The same CDR3 can be traced to other DNA sequences in this sample. J is TRBJ2-7 and V is TRBV19; no reliable D call. CDR3 length: 13 residues. CDR1 and CDR2 (germline): LNHDA, SQIVND (reference sequence). The ends were cut back, 3 bases at V and 3 bases at J, with 9 bases in the middle. CDR3 coding DNA: TGTGCCAGTAGTATTTCGCGCGGCTACGAGCAGTACTTC. Protein: CASSISRGYEQYF.

This rearrangement joins TRBV15 to TRBJ2-5; TRBD1 aligns across 7 bases. The V gene's germline CDR1 is LNHNV and CDR2 YYDKDF (reference sequence). J was trimmed by 5 bases and V by 4 bases; bases with no gene match: 7. The CDR3 consists of 14 residues. The CDR3 protein is CATSTMDRWETQYF. Written as DNA, the CDR3 is TGTGCCACCAGCACGATGGACAGGTGGGAGACCCAGTACTTC.

This rearrangement joins TRBV28 to TRBJ1-2, with unresolved D. CDR3 size: 13 residues. Trimming cost V 7 bases and J 4 bases, with 13 bases left between them. The germline V gene has CDR1 MDHEN and CDR2 SYDVKM. The CDR3 loop reads CASNAYRPYGYTF. In DNA, the CDR3 is TGTGCCAGCAATGCTTACAGACCCTATGGCTACACCTTC.

V is TRBV10-2 and J is TRBJ1-6; D uncertain. This CDR3 is 14 amino acids long. Germline V gives CDR1 WSHSY, CDR2 SAAADI. The ends were cut back, 8 bases at V and 0 bases at J, with 8 bases in the middle. The CDR3 spells CASGGDSYNSPLHF. The CDR3, as DNA: TGCGCCAGCGGCGGGGACTCCTATAATTCACCCCTCCACTTT.

The chain carries TRBV4-2 and TRBJ2-2; a weak D match, TRBD1 (5 bases). The V and J ends lost 5 bases and 5 bases respectively, with 15 bases between them. Germline V CDR1 and CDR2: LGHNA, YNFKEQ. This CDR3 comprises 15 residues. The CDR3 DNA reads TGTGCCAGCAGCAGCCAAGATAAGGGGACCGGGGAGCTGTTTTTT. The encoded protein is CASSSQDKGTGELFF.

This chain links TRBV11-3 with TRBJ2-1, with TRBD1 matching over 9 bases. The trim removed 4 bases at V and 2 bases at J, leaving 3 bases unmatched. Germline CDR1 reads SGHNT; CDR2 reads YENEEA. This CDR3 contains 15 residues. CDR3 amino acids: CASSSRTGAYNEQFF. In DNA form, the CDR3 reads TGTGCCAGCAGCTCCCGGACAGGGGCCTACAATGAGCAGTTCTTC. Complete variable domain (other parts from reference TRBV11-3 and TRBJ2-1): EAGVVQSPRYKIIEKKQPVAFWCNPISGHNTLYWYLQNLGQGPELLIRYENEEAVDDSQLPKDRFSAERLKGVDSTLKIQPAELGDSAVYLCASSSRTGAYNEQFFGPGTRLTVL.

The sample holds one count of this clone. The chain combines TRBV5-1 with TRBJ2-2; unclear D gene. Trimming pared 0 bases from V and 0 bases from J, leaving 6 bases between. The CDR3 spans 15 residues. The germline V gene encodes CDR1 SGHRS and CDR2 YFSETQ. The CDR3 here is CASSLGPPNTGELFF. In DNA, the CDR3 is TGCGCCAGCAGCTTGGGGCCCCCGAACACCGGGGAGCTGTTTTTT. Supplemented by reference TRBV5-1 and TRBJ2-2, the full variable domain reads KAGVTQTPRYLIKTRGQQVTLSCSPISGHRSVSWYQQTPGQGLQFLFEYFSETQRNKGNFPGRFSGRQFSNSRSEMNVSTLELGDSALYLCASSLGPPNTGELFFGEGSRLTVL.

Ten or more counts support this clone. This chain links TRBV7-8 with TRBJ2-3; D gene unclear. V dropped 6 bases and J dropped 2 bases, with 9 bases sitting between them. Germline V gene data show CDR1 as SGHVS and CDR2 as FQNEAQ. The CDR3 totals 13 residues. The CDR3 DNA is TGTGCCAGCAGGTTTACTAACACAGATACGCAGTATTTT. This codes for CASRFTNTDTQYF.

The V call is TRBV11-2, the J call TRBJ2-5; 9 bases align to TRBD2. The CDR3 spans 17 residues. CDR1 is SGHAT, CDR2 FQNNGV, per germline. The J segment lost 3 bases and the V segment lost 5 bases, leaving 13 bases of the junction unmatched. CDR3 sequence reads: CASSNPRASGAKETQYF. The DNA of the CDR3 is TGTGCCAGCAGCAACCCCCGGGCTAGCGGGGCAAAAGAGACCCAGTACTTC.

The chain has TRBV29-1 and TRBJ1-2, with D unresolved. The ends were cut back, 4 bases at V and 4 bases at J, with 16 bases in the middle. Germline assignment: CDR1 SQVTM and CDR2 ANQGSEA. The CDR3 runs 14 residues. CDR3 sequence (DNA): TGCAGCGTTGTCGTCGGAGCCACTCGCTATGGCTACACCTTC. It encodes CSVVVGATRYGYTF. The full variable domain, in which reference TRBV29-1 and TRBJ1-2 provide the parts outside the CDR3, is SAVISQKPSRDICQRGTSLTIQCQVDSQVTMMFWYRQQPGQSLTLIATANQGSEATYESGFVIDKFPISRPNLTFSTLTVSNMSPEDSSIYLCSVVVGATRYGYTFGSGTRLTVV.

The J gene is TRBJ1-6, the V gene TRBV28, with TRBD1 as a possible D gene (5 bases). The CDR3 runs to 14 residues. The ends were cut back, 3 bases at V and 10 bases at J, with 13 bases in the middle. The germline CDR1 and CDR2 sequences are MDHEN and SYDVKM. CDR3 protein: CASSFGRGRSPLHF. In nucleotides, the CDR3 is TGTGCCAGCAGTTTTGGAAGGGGCCGCTCACCCCTCCACTTT.

The chain recombines TRBV9 with TRBJ2-7, with 11 bases lining up with TRBD1. In germline, CDR1 is SGDLS, CDR2 YYNGEE. The CDR3 length is 15 residues. Germline trimming cut 3 bases from V and 2 bases from J; bases unmatched to any gene: 4. The CDR3 reads CASSGGTGGTYEQYF. As DNA, the CDR3 is TGTGCCAGCAGCGGCGGGACAGGGGGAACCTACGAGCAGTACTTC.

This rearrangement joins TRBV19 to TRBJ1-2; 8 nucleotides agree with TRBD1. Germline values: CDR1 LNHDA, CDR2 SQIVND (reference sequence). V shed 6 bases, J shed 8 bases, and the junction held 8 bases outside the gene matches. The CDR3 totals 13 residues. In DNA, the CDR3 is TGTGCCAGTAGGATTCGGACAGGGTGGGGCTACACCTTC. Encoded protein: CASRIRTGWGYTF.

On this clone: The same CDR3 arises from other DNA sequences in this sample as well. V is TRBV5-4 and J is TRBJ1-4; 7 nucleotides align to TRBD1. Germline V gene data show CDR1 as SGHNT and CDR2 as YYREEE (reference sequence). This CDR3 contains 14 residues. Trimming cost V 0 bases and J 8 bases; bases outside gene matches: 4. The CDR3 sequence: CASSLDRGDEKLFF. The CDR3 nucleotides are TGTGCCAGCAGCTTGGACAGGGGAGACGAAAAACTGTTTTTT.

This chain links TRBV9 with TRBJ2-1; the match to TRBD2 covers 10 bases. Trimming at V came to 0 bases and at J to 8 bases, leaving 5 bases not matched to a gene. The CDR3 covers 15 residues. Germline V gene data show CDR1 as SGDLS and CDR2 as YYNGEE. The CDR3 here is CASSVDQRGGDEQFF. The CDR3 region has the DNA TGTGCCAGCAGCGTAGATCAGCGGGGGGGCGATGAGCAGTTCTTC.

This sequence joins TRBV6-1 and TRBJ2-3; TRBD1 might be the D (5 bases). The CDR3 extends over 15 amino acids. V lost 2 bases and J 3 bases, leaving 12 bases between the germline ends. Per the germline V gene, CDR1 is MNHNS and CDR2 is SASEGT. CDR3 bases: TGTGCCAGCAGTGAACAGCAGGGCAGGACAGATACGCAGTATTTT. Its protein product is CASSEQQGRTDTQYF.

The chain employs TRBV30 and TRBJ1-1, with 8 bases lining up with TRBD1. The CDR3 contains 12 residues. Germline V gene sequence: CDR1 GTSNPN, CDR2 SVGIG (reference sequence). CDR3 nucleotide sequence: TGTGCTTATGACAGGGGTTTGACTGAAGCTTTCTTT. This gives the protein CAYDRGLTEAFF.